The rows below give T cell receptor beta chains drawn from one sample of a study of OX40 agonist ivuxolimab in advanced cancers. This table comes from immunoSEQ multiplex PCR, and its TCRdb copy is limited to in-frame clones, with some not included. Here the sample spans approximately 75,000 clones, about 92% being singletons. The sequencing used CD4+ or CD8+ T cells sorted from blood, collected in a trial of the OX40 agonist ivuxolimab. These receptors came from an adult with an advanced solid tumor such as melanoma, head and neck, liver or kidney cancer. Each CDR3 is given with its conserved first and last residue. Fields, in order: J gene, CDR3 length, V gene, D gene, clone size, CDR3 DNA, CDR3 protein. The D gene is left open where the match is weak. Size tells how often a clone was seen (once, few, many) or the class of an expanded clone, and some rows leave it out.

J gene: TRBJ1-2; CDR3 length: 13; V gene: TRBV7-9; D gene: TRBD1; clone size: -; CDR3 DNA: TGTGCCAGCAGCATCGGGACAGCATATGGCTACACCTTC; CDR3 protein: CASSIGTAYGYTF
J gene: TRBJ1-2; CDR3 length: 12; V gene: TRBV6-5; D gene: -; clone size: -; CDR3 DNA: TGTGCCAGCAGCGGTCCTAACTATGGCTACACCTTC; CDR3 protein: CASSGPNYGYTF
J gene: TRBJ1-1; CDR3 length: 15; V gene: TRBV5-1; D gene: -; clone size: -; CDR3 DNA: TGCGCCAGCAGCGGGGGACTCCACCGAGGCACTGAAGCTTTCTTT; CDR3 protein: CASSGGLHRGTEAFF
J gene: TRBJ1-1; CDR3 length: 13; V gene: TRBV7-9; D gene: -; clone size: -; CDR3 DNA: TGTGCCAGCAGCTCCACAGGGACTGCGGAAGCTTTCTTT; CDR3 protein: CASSSTGTAEAFF
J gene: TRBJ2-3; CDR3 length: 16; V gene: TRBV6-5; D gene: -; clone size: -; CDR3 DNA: TGTGCCAGCAGTTACTCGAAAACGGCTGGCACAGATACGCAGTATTTT; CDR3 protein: CASSYSKTAGTDTQYF
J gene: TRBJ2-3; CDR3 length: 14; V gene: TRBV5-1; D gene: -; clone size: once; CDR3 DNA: TGCGCCAGCAGCTTTTCGGGGGCCACAGATACGCAGTATTTT; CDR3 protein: CASSFSGATDTQYF
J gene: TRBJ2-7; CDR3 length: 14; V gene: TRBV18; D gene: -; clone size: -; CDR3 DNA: TGTGCCAGCTCACTTCCGGGACTTGGCTACGAGCAGTACTTC; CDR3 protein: CASSLPGLGYEQYF
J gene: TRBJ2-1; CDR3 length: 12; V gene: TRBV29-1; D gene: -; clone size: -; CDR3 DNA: TGCAGCTCAACCCGGGGGGCAGATGAGCAGTTCTTC; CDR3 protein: CSSTRGADEQFF
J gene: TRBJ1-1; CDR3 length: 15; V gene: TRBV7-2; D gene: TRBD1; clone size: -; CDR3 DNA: TGTGCCAGCAGCACCCAGACAGGGGGATTCACTGAAGCTTTCTTT; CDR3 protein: CASSTQTGGFTEAFF
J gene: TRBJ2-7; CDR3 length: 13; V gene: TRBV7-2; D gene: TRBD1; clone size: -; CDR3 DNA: TGTGCCAGCAGTCCGGACAGGGCCTACGAGCAGTACTTC; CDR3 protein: CASSPDRAYEQYF
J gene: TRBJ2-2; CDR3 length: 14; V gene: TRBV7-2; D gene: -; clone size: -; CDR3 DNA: TGTGCCAGCAGCTTAGTCGCAGGGATCGGGGAGCTGTTTTTT; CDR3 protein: CASSLVAGIGELFF
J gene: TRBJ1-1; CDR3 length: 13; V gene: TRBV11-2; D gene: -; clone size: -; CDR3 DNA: TGTGCCAGCAGCTTAGTTCCGTTACCGCCGGGTTTCTTT; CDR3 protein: CASSLVPLPPGFF
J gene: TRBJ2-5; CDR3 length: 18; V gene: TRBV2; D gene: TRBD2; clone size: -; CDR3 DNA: TGTGCCAGCAGTGAAGTACTTAGCGGGGGGGCGGGGCAAGAGACCCAGTACTTC; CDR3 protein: CASSEVLSGGAGQETQYF